This TCR beta chain was recorded in a study of human T cells and chemical hapten exposure. This CDR3 contains 15 residues. The germline V gene encodes CDR1 KGHSH and CDR2 LQKENI. V lost 8 bases and J 1 base, leaving 15 bases between the germline ends. TCRdb processed the RACE reads anew with MiXCR; each CDR3 protein has one entry. The sample lists 75,000 to 100,000 distinct CDR3 sequences, around 12% occurring once. Stated time point: patch test 1, 2 weeks after DPC sensitization. Treatment of the sample: therapeutic diphenylcyclopropenone sensitization with weekly scalp DPC. The study drew its donors from alopecia patients who were 18 to 70 years old and suitable for DPC.

The origin of this receptor is a woman aged 40 to 50 with alopecia areata. Some clones in this sample may be carry-over from other donors' samples. The material was whole blood, obtained in connection with sensitization to the hapten diphenylcyclopropenone (DPC). The rearrangement uses TRBV18 and TRBJ2-1, with a possible D match to TRBD2 (6 bases). The CDR3 DNA reads as TGTGCCAGCCGGAAGCAGGGAGGTTCCTACAATGAGCAGTTCTTC. This encodes CASRKQGGSYNEQFF. Full variable domain (missing parts from reference TRBV18 and TRBJ2-1): NAGVMQNPRHLVRRRGQEARLRCSPMKGHSHVYWYRQLPEEGLKFMVYLQKENIIDESGMPKERFSAEFPKEGPSILRIQQVVRGDSAAYFCASRKQGGSYNEQFFGPGTRLTVL.